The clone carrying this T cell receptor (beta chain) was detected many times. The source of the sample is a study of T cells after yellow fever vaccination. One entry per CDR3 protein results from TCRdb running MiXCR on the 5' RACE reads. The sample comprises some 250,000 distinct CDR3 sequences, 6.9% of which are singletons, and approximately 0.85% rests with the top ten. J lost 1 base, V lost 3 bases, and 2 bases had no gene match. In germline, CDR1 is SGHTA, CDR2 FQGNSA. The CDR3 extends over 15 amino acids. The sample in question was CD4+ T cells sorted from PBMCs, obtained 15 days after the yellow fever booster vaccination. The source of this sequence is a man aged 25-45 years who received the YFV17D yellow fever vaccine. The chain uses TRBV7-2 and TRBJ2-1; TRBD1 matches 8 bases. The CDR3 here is CASSFDRGSYNEQFF. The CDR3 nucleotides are TGTGCCAGCAGCTTTGACAGGGGATCCTACAATGAGCAGTTCTTC.